This is a list of T cell receptor beta chains from one sample in a study of OX40 agonist ivuxolimab in advanced cancers. The repertoire was sequenced with immunoSEQ multiplex PCR; TCRdb's copy has only in-frame clones and lacks some. The table lists about 50,000 clones, 70% to 85% of them singletons, with about 13% in the top ten. The sequencing here drew on CD4+ or CD8+ T cells sorted from blood, taken in a trial of the OX40 agonist ivuxolimab. Source of these receptors: an adult with an advanced solid tumor such as melanoma, head and neck, liver or kidney cancer. CDR3s include the opening cysteine and the closing phenylalanine or tryptophan.

V | CDR3
TRBV6-5 | CASSKGRRKQETQYF
TRBV19 | CASSPAGAIYSPLHF
TRBV6-1 | CASSQTGGSTEAFF
TRBV19 | CASSPRGAPYGYTF
TRBV19 | CASSISVTGLVPPPNQPQHF
TRBV6-5 | CASTRSRGSSYEQYF
TRBV7-8 | CASSLRLAGGEQYF
TRBV20-1 | CSARTEVAQYF
TRBV30 | CAWSKEAGNEKLFF
TRBV7-7 | CASSLGAYSGANVLTF
TRBV11-3 | CASSLQGDEQFF
TRBV2 | CASRGGQSYEQYF
TRBV2 | CASTTGRQSSYNEQFF
TRBV29-1 | CSVDTGAIGQPQHF
TRBV6-5 | CASRELGTSNEKLFF
TRBV7-2 | CASSTGLDGTEAFF
TRBV6-1 | CASSEVWGTEAFF